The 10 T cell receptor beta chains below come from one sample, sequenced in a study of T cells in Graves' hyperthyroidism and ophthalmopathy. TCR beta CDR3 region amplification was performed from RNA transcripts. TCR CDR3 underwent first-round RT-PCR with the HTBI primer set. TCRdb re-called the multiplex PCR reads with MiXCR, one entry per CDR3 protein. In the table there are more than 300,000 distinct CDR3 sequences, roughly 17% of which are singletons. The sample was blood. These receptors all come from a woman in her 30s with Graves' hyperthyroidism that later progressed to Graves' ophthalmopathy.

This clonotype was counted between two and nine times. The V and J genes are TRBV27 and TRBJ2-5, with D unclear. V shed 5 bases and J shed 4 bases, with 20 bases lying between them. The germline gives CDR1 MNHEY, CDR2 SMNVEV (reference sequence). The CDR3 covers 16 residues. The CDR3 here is CASSIRLGSFAETQYF. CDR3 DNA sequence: TGTGCCAGCAGTATCCGACTGGGCTCGTTCGCAGAGACCCAGTACTTC.

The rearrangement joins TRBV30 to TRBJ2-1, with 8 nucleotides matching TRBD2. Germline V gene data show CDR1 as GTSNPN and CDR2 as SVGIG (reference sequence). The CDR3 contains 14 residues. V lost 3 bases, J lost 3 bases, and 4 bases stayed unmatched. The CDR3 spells CAWSGGVYYNEQFF. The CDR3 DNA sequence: TGTGCCTGGAGCGGGGGGGTTTACTACAATGAGCAGTTCTTC.

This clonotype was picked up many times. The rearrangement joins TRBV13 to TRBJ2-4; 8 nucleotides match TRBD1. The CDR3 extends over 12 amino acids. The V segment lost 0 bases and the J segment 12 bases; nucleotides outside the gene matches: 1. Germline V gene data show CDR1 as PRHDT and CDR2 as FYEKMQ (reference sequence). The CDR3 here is CASSLGTGDQYF. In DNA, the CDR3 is TGTGCCAGCAGCTTAGGGACAGGGGATCAGTACTTC. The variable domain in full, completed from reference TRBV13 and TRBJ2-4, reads AAGVIQSPRHLIKEKRETATLKCYPIPRHDTVYWYQQGPGQDPQFLISFYEKMQSDKGSIPDRFSAQQFSDYHSELNMSSLELGDSALYFCASSLGTGDQYFGAGTRLSVL.

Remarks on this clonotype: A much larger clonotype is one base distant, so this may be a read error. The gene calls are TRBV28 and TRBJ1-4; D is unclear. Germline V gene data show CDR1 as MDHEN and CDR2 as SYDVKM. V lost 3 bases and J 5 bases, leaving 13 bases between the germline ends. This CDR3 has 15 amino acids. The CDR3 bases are TGTGCCAGCAGTTTTGCCTACCGTAAAAATGAAAAACTGTTTTTT. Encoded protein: CASSFAYRKNEKLFF.

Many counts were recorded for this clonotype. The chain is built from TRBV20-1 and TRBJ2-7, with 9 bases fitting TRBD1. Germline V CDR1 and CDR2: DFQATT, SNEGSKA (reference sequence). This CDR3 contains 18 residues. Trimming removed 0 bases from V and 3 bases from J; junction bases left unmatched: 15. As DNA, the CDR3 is TGCAGTGCTAGAGATCAGAGGACGTCGGGACAGGGATTCTACGAGCAGTACTTC. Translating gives CSARDQRTSGQGFYEQYF.

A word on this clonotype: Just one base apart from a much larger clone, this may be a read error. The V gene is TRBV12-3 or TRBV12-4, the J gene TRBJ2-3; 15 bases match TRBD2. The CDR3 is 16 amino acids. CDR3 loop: CVSSGLAGGRADTQYF. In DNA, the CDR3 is TGTGTCAGCAGTGGACTAGCGGGGGGGCGGGCAGATACGCAGTATTTT.

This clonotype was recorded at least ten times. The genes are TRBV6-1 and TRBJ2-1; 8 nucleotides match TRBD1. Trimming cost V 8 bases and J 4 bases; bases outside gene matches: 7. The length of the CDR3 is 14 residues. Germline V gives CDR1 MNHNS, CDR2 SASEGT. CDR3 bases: TGTGCCAGCGTGAAAACAGGGGGTTACAATGAGCAGTTCTTC. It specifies CASVKTGGYNEQFF.

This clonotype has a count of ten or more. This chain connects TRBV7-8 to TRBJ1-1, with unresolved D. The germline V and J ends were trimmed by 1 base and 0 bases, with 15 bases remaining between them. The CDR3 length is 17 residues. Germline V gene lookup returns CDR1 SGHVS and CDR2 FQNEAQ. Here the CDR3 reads CASSLVVSRVMNTEAFF. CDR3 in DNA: TGTGCCAGCAGCTTAGTGGTATCTCGAGTCATGAACACTGAAGCTTTCTTT.

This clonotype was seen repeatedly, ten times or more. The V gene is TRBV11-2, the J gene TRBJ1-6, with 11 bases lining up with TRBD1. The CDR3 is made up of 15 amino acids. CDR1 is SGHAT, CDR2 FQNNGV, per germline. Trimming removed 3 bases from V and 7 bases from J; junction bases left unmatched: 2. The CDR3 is CASSFGTGGNSPLHF. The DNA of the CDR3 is TGTGCCAGCAGCTTTGGGACAGGGGGGAATTCACCCCTCCACTTT.

CDR3 in DNA: TGTGCCAGCAGTTCCGGGGGACAGGGCTTAAGTGGCTACACCTTC. This encodes CASSSGGQGLSGYTF. This chain uses TRBV27 with TRBJ1-2; 9 positions agree with TRBD1. The CDR3 has 15 residues. With V trimmed by 4 bases and J by 7 bases, 10 bases remained unmatched. The V gene's germline CDR1 is MNHEY and CDR2 SMNVEV (reference sequence).